The source of this TCR beta chain is a study of blood T cell repertoires in COVID-19. Background on the study: Whether acute or convalescent, the COVID-19 samples came from the United States, Italy and Spain.

The CDR3 extends over 13 amino acids. V trimming: 2 bases; J trimming: 8 bases; junction bases outside the gene matches: 5. Generated by immunoSEQ multiplex PCR, the TCRdb table keeps only in-frame clones and is missing some. The sample includes 150,000 to 200,000 clones, around 87% of them seen just once. This clone was seen just once. This chain joins TRBV12-3 or TRBV12-4 and TRBJ1-2; 7 bases fit TRBD1. This sequence originates from a woman at least 80 years old in a cohort sampled during active or convalescent COVID-19. The sample consisted of peripheral blood. CDR3 coding DNA: TGTGCCAGCAGTTTAACGACAGGGATCGGCTACACCTTC. Protein sequence: CASSLTTGIGYTF.